This TCR beta chain derives from a study of chemoradiotherapy in HPV16-positive cancers. Overall study findings and caveats: Better recurrence-free survival went with HPV-responsive T-cell expansion in HPV16-positive patients. Candidate HPV-specific clones and E7-related TCR motifs grew in tumor during treatment. Functional assays defining HPV-specific T cells used only a couple of HPV16-positive patients.

Germline lookup yields CDR1 LNHDA and CDR2 SQIVND (reference sequence). The CDR3 has 14 residues. The J segment lost 5 bases and the V segment lost 7 bases, leaving 7 bases of the junction unmatched. Remarks on this clone: Antigen unknown.

Sequencing was performed with immunoSEQ multiplex PCR; in TCRdb, only in-frame clones are kept and a portion is missing. The profile shows fewer than 16,000 clones, approximately 80% of them singletons. Over chemoradiotherapy, repertoires were sampled more than once. This TCR came from a human donor with HPV-associated anogenital cancer. The rearrangement uses TRBV19 and TRBJ2-3; TRBD1 matches at 9 bases. The sample was acquired from a patient who underwent chemoradiotherapy. CDR3 coding DNA: TGTGCCAGTAAAACAGGGGGCATTGGAGATACGCAGTATTTT. Amino acid sequence: CASKTGGIGDTQYF. Full variable domain (remainder filled in from reference TRBV19 and TRBJ2-3): DGGITQSPKYLFRKEGQNVTLSCEQNLNHDAMYWYRQDPGQGLRLIYYSQIVNDFQKGDIAEGYSVSREKKESFPLTVTSAQKNPTAFYLCASKTGGIGDTQYFGPGTRLTVL.